This T cell receptor beta chain was documented in a study of control samples from healthy donors and cancer patients. The protocol was immunoSEQ multiplex PCR, while the TCRdb copy is restricted to in-frame clones and leaves out a portion. The sample has fewer than 200,000 clones; nearly 90% are singletons. The sequencing sample was made of blood. The TCR originated in a woman aged 45-59 years in good health.

CDR3 protein: CASSSGQRETQYF. The CDR3 DNA reads as TGTGCCAGCAGCTCCGGACAGCGGGAGACCCAGTACTTC. The chain has TRBV7-3 and TRBJ2-5; possible D gene TRBD1, 6 bases. The CDR3 covers 13 residues. V was shortened by 4 bases and J by 5 bases, with 11 bases between the two germline ends. Germline values: CDR1 SGHTA, CDR2 FQGTGA.